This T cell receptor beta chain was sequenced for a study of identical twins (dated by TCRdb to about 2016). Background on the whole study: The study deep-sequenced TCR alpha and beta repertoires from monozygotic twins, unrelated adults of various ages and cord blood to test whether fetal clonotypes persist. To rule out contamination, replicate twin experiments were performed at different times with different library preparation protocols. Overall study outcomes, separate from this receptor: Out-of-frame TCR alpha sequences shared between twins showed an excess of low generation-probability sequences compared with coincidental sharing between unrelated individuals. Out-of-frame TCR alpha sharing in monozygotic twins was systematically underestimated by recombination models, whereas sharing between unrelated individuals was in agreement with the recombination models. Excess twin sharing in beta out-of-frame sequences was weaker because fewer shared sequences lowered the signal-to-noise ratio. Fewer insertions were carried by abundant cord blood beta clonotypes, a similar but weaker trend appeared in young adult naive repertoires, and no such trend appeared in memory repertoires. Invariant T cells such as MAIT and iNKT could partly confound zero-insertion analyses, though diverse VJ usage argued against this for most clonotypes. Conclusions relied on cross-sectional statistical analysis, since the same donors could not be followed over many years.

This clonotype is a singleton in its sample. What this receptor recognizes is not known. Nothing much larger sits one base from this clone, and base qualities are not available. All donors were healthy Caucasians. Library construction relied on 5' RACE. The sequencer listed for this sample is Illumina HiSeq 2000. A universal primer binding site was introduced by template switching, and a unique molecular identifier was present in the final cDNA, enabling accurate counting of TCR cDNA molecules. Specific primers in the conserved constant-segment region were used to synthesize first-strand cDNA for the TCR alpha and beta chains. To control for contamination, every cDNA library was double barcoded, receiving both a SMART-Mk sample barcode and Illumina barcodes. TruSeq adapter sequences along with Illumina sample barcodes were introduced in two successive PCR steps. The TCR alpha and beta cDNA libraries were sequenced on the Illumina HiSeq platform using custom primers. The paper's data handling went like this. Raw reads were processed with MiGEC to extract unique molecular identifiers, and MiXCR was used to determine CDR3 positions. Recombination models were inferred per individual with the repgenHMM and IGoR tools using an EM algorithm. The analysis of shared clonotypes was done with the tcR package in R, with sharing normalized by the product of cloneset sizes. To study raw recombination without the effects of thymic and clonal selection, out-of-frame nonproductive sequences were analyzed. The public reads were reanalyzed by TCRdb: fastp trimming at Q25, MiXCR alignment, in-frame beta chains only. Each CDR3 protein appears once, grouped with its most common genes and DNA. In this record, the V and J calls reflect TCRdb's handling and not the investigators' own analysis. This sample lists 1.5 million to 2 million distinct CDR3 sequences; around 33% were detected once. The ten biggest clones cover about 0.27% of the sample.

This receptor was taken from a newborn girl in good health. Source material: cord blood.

The DNA reads TGCAGTGCTAGAGGGGAAGTTACCTACAATGAGCAGTTCTTC. This yields the protein CSARGEVTYNEQFF. Here the chain combines TRBV20-1 and TRBJ2-1; the D gene assignment is ambiguous. Sequences DFQATT (CDR1) and SNEGSKA (CDR2) are obtained from the germline V gene (reference sequence). The CDR3 measures 14 amino acids from cysteine to phenylalanine. The read is trimmed to its CDR3 DNA, 42 bases read in frame from base 1. The junction carries 9 bases between V and J, which are trimmed by 1 base and 2 bases respectively.